The clone carrying this TCR beta chain was observed a single time. Different DNA sequences within this sample yield the same CDR3. Germline V lookup: CDR1 SGHRS, CDR2 YFSETQ. V was trimmed by 0 bases and J by 0 bases, leaving 6 bases between them. The CDR3 runs 14 residues. These data belong to a study of blood T cell repertoires in COVID-19. How the authors handled the data: By means of reference gene primer amplification, nucleated cell counts were estimated. Assay: immunoSEQ multiplex PCR; the TCRdb copy retains only in-frame clones and omits some. V, J and clone size were drawn from that table, and D and trimming were deduced from the DNA. The sample includes 200,000 to 300,000 clones, approximately 84% of them seen just once.

The specimen was peripheral blood. The chain links TRBV5-1 to TRBJ1-1; D ambiguous. The receptor was isolated from a human donor in a cohort sampled during active COVID-19. The chain's CDR3 is CASSLGAMNTEAFF. The CDR3 DNA reads as TGCGCCAGCAGCTTGGGGGCCATGAACACTGAAGCTTTCTTT.